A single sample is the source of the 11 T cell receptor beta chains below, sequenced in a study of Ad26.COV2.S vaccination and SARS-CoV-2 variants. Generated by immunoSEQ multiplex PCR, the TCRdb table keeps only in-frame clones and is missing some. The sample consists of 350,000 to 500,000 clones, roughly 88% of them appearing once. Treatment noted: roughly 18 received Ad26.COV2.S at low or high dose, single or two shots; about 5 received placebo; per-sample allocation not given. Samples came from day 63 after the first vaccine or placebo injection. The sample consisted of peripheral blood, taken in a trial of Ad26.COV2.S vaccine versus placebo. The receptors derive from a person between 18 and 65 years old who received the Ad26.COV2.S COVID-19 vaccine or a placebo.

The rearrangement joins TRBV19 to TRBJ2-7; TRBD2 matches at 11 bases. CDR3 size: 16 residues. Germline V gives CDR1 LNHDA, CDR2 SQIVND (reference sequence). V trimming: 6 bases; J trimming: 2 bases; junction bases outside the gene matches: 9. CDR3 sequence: CASSPGTSGYPYEQYF. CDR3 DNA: TGTGCCAGTAGCCCCGGGACTAGCGGTTATCCCTACGAGCAGTACTTC.

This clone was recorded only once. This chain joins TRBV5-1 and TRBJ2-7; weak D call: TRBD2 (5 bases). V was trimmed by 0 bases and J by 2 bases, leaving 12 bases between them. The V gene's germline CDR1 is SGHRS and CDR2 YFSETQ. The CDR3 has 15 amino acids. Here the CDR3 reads CASSLASQSPYEQYF. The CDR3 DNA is TGCGCCAGCAGCTTGGCTAGCCAATCACCCTACGAGCAGTACTTC.

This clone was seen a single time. As DNA, the CDR3 is TGTGCCAGCAGCCTAATAGGGGGTTCTGGGGCCAACGTCCTGACTTTC. Translated: CASSLIGGSGANVLTF. The rearrangement joins TRBV7-3 to TRBJ2-6, with D possibly TRBD1 on 6 matching bases. Trimming cost V 5 bases and J 1 base, with 12 bases left between them. The V gene's germline CDR1 is SGHTA and CDR2 FQGTGA. This CDR3 comprises 16 residues.

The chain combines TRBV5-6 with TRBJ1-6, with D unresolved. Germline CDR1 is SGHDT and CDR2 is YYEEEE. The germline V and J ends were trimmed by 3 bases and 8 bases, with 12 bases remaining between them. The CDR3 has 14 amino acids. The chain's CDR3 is CASSWALSDSPLHF. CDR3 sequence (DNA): TGTGCCAGCAGCTGGGCCCTATCTGATTCACCCCTCCACTTT. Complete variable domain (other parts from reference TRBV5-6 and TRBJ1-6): DAGVTQSPTHLIKTRGQQVTLRCSPKSGHDTVSWYQQALGQGPQFIFQYYEEEERQRGNFPDRFSGHQFPNYSSELNVNALLLGDSALYLCASSWALSDSPLHFGNGTRLTVT.

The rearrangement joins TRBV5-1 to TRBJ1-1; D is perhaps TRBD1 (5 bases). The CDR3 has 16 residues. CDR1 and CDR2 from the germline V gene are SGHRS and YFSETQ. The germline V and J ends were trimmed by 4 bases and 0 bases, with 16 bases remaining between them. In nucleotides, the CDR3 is TGCGCCAGCAGCCGCTACCCAGGACACGTGAACACTGAAGCTTTCTTT. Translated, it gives CASSRYPGHVNTEAFF. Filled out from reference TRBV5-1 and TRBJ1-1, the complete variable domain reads KAGVTQTPRYLIKTRGQQVTLSCSPISGHRSVSWYQQTPGQGLQFLFEYFSETQRNKGNFPGRFSGRQFSNSRSEMNVSTLELGDSALYLCASSRYPGHVNTEAFFGQGTRLTVV.

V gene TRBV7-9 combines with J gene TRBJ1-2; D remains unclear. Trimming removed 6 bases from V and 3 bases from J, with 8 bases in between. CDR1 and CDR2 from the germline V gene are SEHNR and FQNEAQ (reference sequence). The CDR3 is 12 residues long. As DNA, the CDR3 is TGTGCCAGCAGAGGAGTCGACTATGGCTACACCTTC. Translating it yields CASRGVDYGYTF.

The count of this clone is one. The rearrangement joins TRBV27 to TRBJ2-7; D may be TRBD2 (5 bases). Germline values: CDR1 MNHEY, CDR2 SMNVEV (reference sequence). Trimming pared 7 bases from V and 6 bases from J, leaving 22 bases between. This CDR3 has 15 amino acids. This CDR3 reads CASTLAANGVGEQYF. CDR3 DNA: TGTGCCAGCACCCTTGCCGCGAACGGGGTAGGCGAGCAGTACTTC.

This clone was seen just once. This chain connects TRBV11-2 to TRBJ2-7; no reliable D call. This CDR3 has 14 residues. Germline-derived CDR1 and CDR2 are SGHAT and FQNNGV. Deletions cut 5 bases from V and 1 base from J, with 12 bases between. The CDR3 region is CASSLGIRSYEQYF. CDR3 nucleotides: TGTGCCAGCAGCCTAGGGATTCGGTCCTACGAGCAGTACTTC.

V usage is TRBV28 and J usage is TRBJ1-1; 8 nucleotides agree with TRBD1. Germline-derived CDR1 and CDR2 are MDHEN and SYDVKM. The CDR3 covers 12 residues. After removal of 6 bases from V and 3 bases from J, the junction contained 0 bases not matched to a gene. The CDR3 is CASRTGDTEAFF. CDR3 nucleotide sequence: TGTGCCAGCAGGACAGGGGACACTGAAGCTTTCTTT.

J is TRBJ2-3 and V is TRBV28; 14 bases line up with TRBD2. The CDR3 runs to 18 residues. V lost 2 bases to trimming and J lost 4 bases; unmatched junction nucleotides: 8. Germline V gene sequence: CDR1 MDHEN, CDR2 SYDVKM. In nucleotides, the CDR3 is TGTGCCAGCAGTTTACGCTCGGGACTAGCGGGAGTGGCAGATACGCAGTATTTT. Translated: CASSLRSGLAGVADTQYF.

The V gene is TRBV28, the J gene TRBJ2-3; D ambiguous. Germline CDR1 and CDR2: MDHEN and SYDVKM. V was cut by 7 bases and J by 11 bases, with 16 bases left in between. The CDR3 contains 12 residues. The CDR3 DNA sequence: TGTGCCAGCACCTTGGGTCATAACAGGCAGTATTTT. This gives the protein CASTLGHNRQYF. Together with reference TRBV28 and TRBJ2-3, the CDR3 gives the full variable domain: DVKVTQSSRYLVKRTGEKVFLECVQDMDHENMFWYRQDPGLGLRLIYFSYDVKMKEKGDIPEGYSVSREKKERFSLILESASTNQTSMYLCASTLGHNRQYFGPGTRLTVL.